This TCR beta chain was profiled in a study of cytomegalovirus exposure and HLA in healthy donors. Whole-study findings and limits: Later, an analysis found that TCR clusters from the first cohort tended to co-occur in the roughly 130 validation repertoires. The study put under 200 TCR beta chains on its list as cytomegalovirus-associated. High sensitivity and specificity were reportedly achieved when the classifier diagnosed cytomegalovirus status. Most TCR sequences were uncommon, yet certain public TCRs appeared in many donors.

The CDR3 sequence is 14 residues long. Germline CDR1 is LNHDA and CDR2 is SQIVND (reference sequence). J gave up 4 bases and V 7 bases, and 5 bases lay outside the gene matches. Libraries were prepared by immunoSEQ multiplex PCR; TCRdb keeps only in-frame clonotypes and omits some of them. The sample carries about 360,000 clones, 86% recorded once. Notes on this clone: Its antigen is unidentified.

This clonotype was obtained from a young woman in good health and CMV-seronegative. The J gene is TRBJ2-1, the V gene TRBV19; 9 bases agree with TRBD1. The sample comprised PBMCs. The CDR3 loop reads CASTRGQGYNEQFF. Here the CDR3 DNA reads TGTGCCAGTACCCGGGGACAGGGTTACAATGAGCAGTTCTTC.